The rows below give T cell receptor beta chains drawn from one sample of a study of siplizumab effects on memory and regulatory T cells. The repertoire was sequenced with immunoSEQ multiplex PCR; TCRdb's copy has only in-frame clones and lacks some. The sample records over 85,000 clones, 90% to 95% being singletons. Sequencing was carried out using non-Treg CD4+ T cells sorted from blood. The receptors derive from a human donor in good health. Each CDR3 is given with its conserved first and last residue. The D gene is left open where the match is weak. Clone sizes are given selectively: once, few, many, or a class where the clone is expanded.

abundance: .; v_gene: TRBV30; j_gene: TRBJ1-2; d_gene: TRBD1; CDR3nt: TGTGCCTGTCCGACAGGGGCCGGCTATGGCTACACCTTC; CDR3aa: CACPTGAGYGYTF
abundance: .; v_gene: TRBV7-9; j_gene: TRBJ1-1; d_gene: .; CDR3nt: TGTGCCAGCAGCTTAGACACGGCGAACACTGAAGCTTTCTTT; CDR3aa: CASSLDTANTEAFF
abundance: .; v_gene: TRBV5-1; j_gene: TRBJ2-3; d_gene: TRBD1; CDR3nt: TGCGCCAGCAGCGGAGGGACAGGGGGAGCAGATACGCAGTATTTT; CDR3aa: CASSGGTGGADTQYF
abundance: .; v_gene: TRBV30; j_gene: TRBJ2-7; d_gene: TRBD1; CDR3nt: TGTGCCTGGAATCACCCCGGGACAGGGGCCTACGAGCAGTACTTC; CDR3aa: CAWNHPGTGAYEQYF
abundance: .; v_gene: TRBV6-1; j_gene: TRBJ1-2; d_gene: .; CDR3nt: TGTGCCAGCAGTCTGCCCGGCGGGAGCTATGGCTACACCTTC; CDR3aa: CASSLPGGSYGYTF
abundance: .; v_gene: TRBV6-6; j_gene: TRBJ2-5; d_gene: .; CDR3nt: TGTGCCAGCAGGGGACAACGCCTTTTGGAGACCCAGTACTTC; CDR3aa: CASRGQRLLETQYF
abundance: .; v_gene: TRBV7-2; j_gene: TRBJ2-5; d_gene: .; CDR3nt: TGTGCCAGCAGCTTAGGAGAGCGAGGGACCCAGTACTTC; CDR3aa: CASSLGERGTQYF
abundance: .; v_gene: TRBV5-6; j_gene: TRBJ2-5; d_gene: .; CDR3nt: TGTGCCAGCAGCTTGGCGACAGTTCAAGAGACCCAGTACTTC; CDR3aa: CASSLATVQETQYF
abundance: once; v_gene: TRBV5-5; j_gene: TRBJ1-3; d_gene: .; CDR3nt: TGTGCCAGCAGCATAACCGGCAGGGCCTCTGGAAACACCATATATTTT; CDR3aa: CASSITGRASGNTIYF
abundance: .; v_gene: TRBV5-6; j_gene: TRBJ1-3; d_gene: .; CDR3nt: TGTGCCAGCAGCTTGGTAGCGCGGGGAAACACCATATATTTT; CDR3aa: CASSLVARGNTIYF
abundance: .; v_gene: TRBV21-1; j_gene: TRBJ1-1; d_gene: .; CDR3nt: TGTGCCAGCGTAAATGAAGCTTTCTTT; CDR3aa: CASVNEAFF
abundance: .; v_gene: TRBV7-9; j_gene: TRBJ1-5; d_gene: .; CDR3nt: TGTGCCAGCAGCTTAGGGGCCGGTAGGGGTAATCAGCCCCAGCATTTT; CDR3aa: CASSLGAGRGNQPQHF
abundance: .; v_gene: TRBV7-8; j_gene: TRBJ1-1; d_gene: .; CDR3nt: TGTGCCAGCAGCTTAGGGTTTCGGGGTCGTCGGGCGGGGAACACTGAAGCTTTCTTT; CDR3aa: CASSLGFRGRRAGNTEAFF
abundance: .; v_gene: TRBV6-6; j_gene: TRBJ1-2; d_gene: .; CDR3nt: TGTGCCAGCAGTTACTCGGGAAGGGCTGACTATGGCTACACCTTC; CDR3aa: CASSYSGRADYGYTF
abundance: .; v_gene: TRBV5-1; j_gene: TRBJ1-6; d_gene: TRBD1; CDR3nt: TGCGCCAGCAGCTTAGAGAGGACAGGGCCTTTTACTTCACCCCTCCACTTT; CDR3aa: CASSLERTGPFTSPLHF
abundance: .; v_gene: TRBV5-1; j_gene: TRBJ2-2; d_gene: .; CDR3nt: TGCGCCAGCAGCTTTGGGGGAACCAACACCGGGGAGCTGTTTTTT; CDR3aa: CASSFGGTNTGELFF
abundance: .; v_gene: TRBV27; j_gene: TRBJ1-5; d_gene: .; CDR3nt: TGTGCCAGCAGTTTATCGGCGTCAGGAGTTTCTGTCAATCAGCCCCAGCATTTT; CDR3aa: CASSLSASGVSVNQPQHF
abundance: .; v_gene: TRBV19; j_gene: TRBJ2-2; d_gene: TRBD1; CDR3nt: TGTGCCAGTAGCGGGACAGCGAACACCGGGGAGCTGTTTTTT; CDR3aa: CASSGTANTGELFF
abundance: .; v_gene: TRBV27; j_gene: TRBJ2-1; d_gene: TRBD1; CDR3nt: TGTGCCAGTAACGACAGGGGGGTCGGTGAGCAGTTCTTC; CDR3aa: CASNDRGVGEQFF
abundance: .; v_gene: TRBV4-2; j_gene: TRBJ1-5; d_gene: .; CDR3nt: TGTGCCAGCAGCCAAGCCATGGGTGGGGATAGCAATCAGCCCCAGCATTTT; CDR3aa: CASSQAMGGDSNQPQHF
abundance: .; v_gene: TRBV2; j_gene: TRBJ2-1; d_gene: TRBD2; CDR3nt: TGTGCCAGCAGTGAAGGGGCTAGCGGGGCCTTAGACAATGAGCAGTTCTTC; CDR3aa: CASSEGASGALDNEQFF
abundance: .; v_gene: TRBV21-1; j_gene: TRBJ2-7; d_gene: .; CDR3nt: TGTGCCAGCAGCATGAGGGACTCATACGAGCAGTACTTC; CDR3aa: CASSMRDSYEQYF
abundance: .; v_gene: TRBV5-1; j_gene: TRBJ2-5; d_gene: TRBD1; CDR3nt: TGCGCCAGCAGCCGGGACGTACAGGGGGCTGGGGAGACCCAGTACTTC; CDR3aa: CASSRDVQGAGETQYF
abundance: few; v_gene: TRBV19; j_gene: TRBJ1-5; d_gene: .; CDR3nt: TGTGCCAGTAGTACTCAGGGACATCAGCCCCAGCATTTT; CDR3aa: CASSTQGHQPQHF
abundance: .; v_gene: TRBV18; j_gene: TRBJ2-5; d_gene: .; CDR3nt: TGTGCCAGCTCACCACTTTCAGCGAGGGGAGAGACCCAGTACTTC; CDR3aa: CASSPLSARGETQYF
abundance: .; v_gene: TRBV30; j_gene: TRBJ1-2; d_gene: .; CDR3nt: TGTGCCTGGAGTGGCCAGCCGGGGGGTGGCTACACCTTC; CDR3aa: CAWSGQPGGGYTF
abundance: once; v_gene: TRBV7-9; j_gene: TRBJ2-4; d_gene: .; CDR3nt: TGTGCCAGCAGCGCAACCGGGACGGTCCCCATCATTCAGTACTTC; CDR3aa: CASSATGTVPIIQYF
abundance: .; v_gene: TRBV18; j_gene: TRBJ2-1; d_gene: .; CDR3nt: TGTGCCAGCTCACCGTCAATATTGAGCTCCTACAATGAGCAGTTCTTC; CDR3aa: CASSPSILSSYNEQFF
abundance: .; v_gene: TRBV30; j_gene: TRBJ1-6; d_gene: .; CDR3nt: TGTGCCTGGAGTGTGACAGATAATTCACCCCTCCACTTT; CDR3aa: CAWSVTDNSPLHF
abundance: .; v_gene: TRBV6-5; j_gene: TRBJ2-1; d_gene: TRBD2; CDR3nt: TGTGCCAGCAGCCGCCCGGGGACTAGCGGCCTGAGGGAGTTCTTC; CDR3aa: CASSRPGTSGLREFF
abundance: once; v_gene: TRBV15; j_gene: TRBJ2-3; d_gene: TRBD2; CDR3nt: TGTGCCACCAGCAGAGATTTGGGCGGGAGGGGCACAGATACGCAGTATTTT; CDR3aa: CATSRDLGGRGTDTQYF
abundance: .; v_gene: TRBV9; j_gene: TRBJ2-7; d_gene: TRBD1; CDR3nt: TGTGCCAGCAGCGCGCCCGGGACAGCAAATACCTACGAGCAGTACTTC; CDR3aa: CASSAPGTANTYEQYF
abundance: .; v_gene: TRBV13; j_gene: TRBJ1-4; d_gene: .; CDR3nt: TGTGCCAGCAGCTTAGGAACGGGGGGCTATAATGAAAAACTGTTTTTT; CDR3aa: CASSLGTGGYNEKLFF
abundance: .; v_gene: TRBV7-9; j_gene: TRBJ1-1; d_gene: .; CDR3nt: TGTGCCAGCAGCTTAAGATTGGACACTGAAGCTTTCTTT; CDR3aa: CASSLRLDTEAFF
abundance: .; v_gene: TRBV11-3; j_gene: TRBJ2-1; d_gene: .; CDR3nt: TGTGCCAGCAGTGGGTGGAATGAGCAGTTCTTC; CDR3aa: CASSGWNEQFF
abundance: .; v_gene: TRBV4-3; j_gene: TRBJ2-2; d_gene: .; CDR3nt: TGCGCCAGCAGCCAAGATCTAGGGGGCGGGGAGCTGTTTTTT; CDR3aa: CASSQDLGGGELFF
abundance: once; v_gene: TRBV19; j_gene: TRBJ1-5; d_gene: .; CDR3nt: TGTGCCAGTACCGATGCTCCGGGACTCCTTAATCAGCCCCAGCATTTT; CDR3aa: CASTDAPGLLNQPQHF
abundance: .; v_gene: TRBV6-1; j_gene: TRBJ2-5; d_gene: TRBD2; CDR3nt: TGTGCCAGCAGTGAACGGTGGGAGGGCCGAGGGGAGACCCAGTACTTC; CDR3aa: CASSERWEGRGETQYF